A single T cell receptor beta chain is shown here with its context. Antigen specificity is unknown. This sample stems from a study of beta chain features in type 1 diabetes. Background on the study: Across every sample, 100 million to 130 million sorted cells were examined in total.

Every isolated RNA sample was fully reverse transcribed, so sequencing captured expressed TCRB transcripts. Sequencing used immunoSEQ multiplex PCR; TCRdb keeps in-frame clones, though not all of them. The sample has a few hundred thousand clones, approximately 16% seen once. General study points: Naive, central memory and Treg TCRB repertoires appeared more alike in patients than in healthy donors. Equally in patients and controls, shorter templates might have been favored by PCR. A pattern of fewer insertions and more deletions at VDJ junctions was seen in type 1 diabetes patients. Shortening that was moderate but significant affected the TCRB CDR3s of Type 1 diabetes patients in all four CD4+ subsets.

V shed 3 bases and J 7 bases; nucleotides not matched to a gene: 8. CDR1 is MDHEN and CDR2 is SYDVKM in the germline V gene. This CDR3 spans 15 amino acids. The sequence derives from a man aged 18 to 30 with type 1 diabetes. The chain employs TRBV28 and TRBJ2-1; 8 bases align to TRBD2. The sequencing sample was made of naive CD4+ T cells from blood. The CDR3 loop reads CASSFSRTSRNEQFF. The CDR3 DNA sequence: TGTGCCAGCAGTTTTTCCCGGACTAGCAGGAATGAGCAGTTCTTC. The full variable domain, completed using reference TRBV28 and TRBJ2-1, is DVKVTQSSRYLVKRTGEKVFLECVQDMDHENMFWYRQDPGLGLRLIYFSYDVKMKEKGDIPEGYSVSREKKERFSLILESASTNQTSMYLCASSFSRTSRNEQFFGPGTRLTVL.